This T cell receptor beta chain was obtained from a study of regulatory T cells in long-lasting Graves disease. Overall study: Prior antithyroid drug treatment in newly diagnosed Graves' patients lasted under 3 months.

This clonotype was seen at least ten times. One end of the junction is discordant with germline, which a read error may explain. Germline values: CDR1 MNHNS, CDR2 SASEGT. The CDR3 contains 14 residues. Time point described: newly diagnosed GD, antithyroid drugs for less than 3 months. Researchers made the TCR library from RNA that was extracted from PBMCs. Through Arm-PCR of CDR3 regions and iRepertoire HTBI primers, TCR beta libraries were built. Using its own MiXCR run on the multiplex PCR reads, TCRdb lists one record per CDR3 protein. Of hundreds of thousands of distinct CDR3 sequences listed, 15% to 20% are singletons. These same data were also listed under a study on T cells in Graves' hyperthyroidism and ophthalmopathy. That work adds: The TCR CDR3 first-round RT-PCR relied on the HTBI primer set. Blood samples included most of the expanded thyroid clonotypes exceeding 0.001.

The origin of this receptor is a woman in her twenties or thirties with Graves disease. The gene calls are TRBV6-1 and TRBJ2-5; the D gene is possibly TRBD1 (6 bases). The source material was peripheral blood mononuclear cells (PBMCs), sampled at new diagnosis, from a patient treated with antithyroid drugs. CDR3 residues: CATSTGMGQETQYF. The CDR3 region has the DNA TGTGCCACCAGTACAGGGATGGGACAAGAGACCCAGTACTTC.